Listed below are T cell receptor beta chains from one sample, sequenced in a study of cytotoxic CD8 clonotypes in ibrutinib-treated CLL. The assay was immunoSEQ multiplex PCR, and TCRdb's table has in-frame clones only and misses some. The table lists some 200,000 clones, just over 70% of them singletons. This material consisted of PBMCs, taken after 12 months of ibrutinib treatment. The source of these receptors is a human donor with chronic lymphocytic leukemia. Each CDR3 is given with its conserved first and last residue. The order of the fields is J gene, V gene, D gene, clone size, CDR3 DNA, CDR3 protein. The D gene is left open where the match is weak. Only some rows state a clone size, as once, few, many or a class for expanded clones.

TRBJ1-3 | TRBV7-3 | - | - | TGTGCCAGCAGCTCTGGGGGCCGGAGCTCTGGAAACACCATATATTTT | CASSSGGRSSGNTIYF
TRBJ2-7 | TRBV15 | - | once | TGTGCCACCAGCTCCTTCCCCACTAAGCAGTACTTC | CATSSFPTKQYF
TRBJ2-7 | TRBV6-4 | - | - | TGTGCCAGCAGTTCCGGGTTCGGCTACGAGCAGTACTTC | CASSSGFGYEQYF
TRBJ2-7 | TRBV11-1 | TRBD1 | - | TGTGCCAGCAGCTTAGTCGGGACAGGGGGCAGATACGAGCAGTACTTC | CASSLVGTGGRYEQYF
TRBJ2-3 | TRBV2 | - | few | TGTGCCAGCAGTGAAGCACGGCTAACGCAGTATTTT | CASSEARLTQYF
TRBJ1-1 | TRBV30 | - | once | TGTGCCTGGACCACTTGGGGGAACACTGAAGCTTTCTTT | CAWTTWGNTEAFF
TRBJ2-2 | TRBV5-1 | - | - | TGCGCCAGCAGCTTGATATGGAGTCCCACCGGGGAGCTGTTTTTT | CASSLIWSPTGELFF
TRBJ2-6 | TRBV12-5 | - | - | TGTGCTAGTGGTCCTGAACCAGGACAAAGTCGGGCCAACGTCCTGACTTTC | CASGPEPGQSRANVLTF
TRBJ2-7 | TRBV4-1 | TRBD2 | - | TGCGCCAGCAGCCAAGGTCTAGCGGAAATCTACGAGCAGTACTTC | CASSQGLAEIYEQYF
TRBJ1-1 | TRBV25-1 | TRBD1 | - | TGTGCCAGCAGTGACTTCGTACAGGGGGCTCCTTTCTTT | CASSDFVQGAPFF
TRBJ2-7 | TRBV6-6 | TRBD1 | few | TGTGCCACCGAGGGGGCGAACTACGAGCAGTACTTC | CATEGANYEQYF
TRBJ2-1 | TRBV27 | TRBD2 | few | TGTGCCAGCAGCCCTTGGACTAGCGGGAGCAATGAGCAGTTCTTC | CASSPWTSGSNEQFF
TRBJ2-1 | TRBV19 | - | - | TGTGCCAGTAGTTTTAAGGGTAGGGGCTATGAGCAGTTCTTC | CASSFKGRGYEQFF